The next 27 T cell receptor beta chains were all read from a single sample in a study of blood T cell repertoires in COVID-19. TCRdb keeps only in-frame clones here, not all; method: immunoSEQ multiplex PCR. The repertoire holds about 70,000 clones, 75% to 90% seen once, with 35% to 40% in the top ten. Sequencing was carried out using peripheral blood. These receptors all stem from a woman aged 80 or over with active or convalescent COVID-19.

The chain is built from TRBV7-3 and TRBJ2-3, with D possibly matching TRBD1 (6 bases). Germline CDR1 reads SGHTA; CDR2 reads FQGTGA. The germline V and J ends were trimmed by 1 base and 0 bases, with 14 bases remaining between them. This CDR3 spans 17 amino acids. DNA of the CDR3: TGTGCCAGCAGCTTAATTGGGGGCGGACAGAGCACAGATACGCAGTATTTT. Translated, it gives CASSLIGGGQSTDTQYF.

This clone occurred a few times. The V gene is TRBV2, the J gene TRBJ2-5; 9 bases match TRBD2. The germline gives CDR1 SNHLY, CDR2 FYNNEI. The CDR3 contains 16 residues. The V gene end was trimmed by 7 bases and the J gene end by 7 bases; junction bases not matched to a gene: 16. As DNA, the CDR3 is TGTGCCAGCACCCCATTGGCTAGCGGGGCTAGGGGGACCCAGTACTTC. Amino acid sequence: CASTPLASGARGTQYF.

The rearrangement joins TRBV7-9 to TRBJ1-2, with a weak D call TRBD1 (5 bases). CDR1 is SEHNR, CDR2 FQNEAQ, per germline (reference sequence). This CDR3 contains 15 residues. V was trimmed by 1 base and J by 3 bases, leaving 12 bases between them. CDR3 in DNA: TGTGCCAGCAGCTTAGGGGGCGGGATTGACTATGGCTACACCTTC. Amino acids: CASSLGGGIDYGYTF.

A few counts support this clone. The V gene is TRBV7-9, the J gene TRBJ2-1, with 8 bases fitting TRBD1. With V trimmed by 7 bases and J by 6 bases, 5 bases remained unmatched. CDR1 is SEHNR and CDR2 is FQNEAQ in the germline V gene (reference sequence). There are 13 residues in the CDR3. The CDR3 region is CASTWTGINEQFF. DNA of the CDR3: TGTGCCAGCACCTGGACAGGGATCAATGAGCAGTTCTTC.

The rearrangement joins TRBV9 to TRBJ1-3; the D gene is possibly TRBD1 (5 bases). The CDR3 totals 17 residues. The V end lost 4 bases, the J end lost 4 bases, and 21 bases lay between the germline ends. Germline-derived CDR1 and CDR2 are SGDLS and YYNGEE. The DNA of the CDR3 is TGTGCCAGCAGCCCCAGATTCGGGGGTATAGGGGGAAACACCATATATTTT. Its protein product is CASSPRFGGIGGNTIYF. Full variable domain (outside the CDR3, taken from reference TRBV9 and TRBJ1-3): DSGVTQTPKHLITATGQRVTLRCSPRSGDLSVYWYQQSLDQGLQFLIQYYNGEERAKGNILERFSAQQFPDLHSELNLSSLELGDSALYFCASSPRFGGIGGNTIYFGEGSWLTVV.

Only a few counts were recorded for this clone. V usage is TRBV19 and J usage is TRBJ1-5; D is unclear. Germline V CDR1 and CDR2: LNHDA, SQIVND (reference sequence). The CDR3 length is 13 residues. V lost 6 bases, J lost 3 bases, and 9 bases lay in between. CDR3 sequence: CASRFQDNQPQHF. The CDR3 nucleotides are TGTGCCAGTAGGTTCCAGGACAATCAGCCCCAGCATTTT.

In DNA form, the CDR3 reads TGTGCCAGTAGTATAGACGCCAGGGTCTCCTACTTAGCCAAAAACATTCAGTACTTC. This gives the protein CASSIDARVSYLAKNIQYF. This chain connects TRBV19 to TRBJ2-4; possibly TRBD1 for D (5 bases). Trimming took off 0 bases at V and 0 bases at J, with 18 bases between the two ends. This CDR3 comprises 19 residues. Germline V gives CDR1 LNHDA, CDR2 SQIVND (reference sequence).

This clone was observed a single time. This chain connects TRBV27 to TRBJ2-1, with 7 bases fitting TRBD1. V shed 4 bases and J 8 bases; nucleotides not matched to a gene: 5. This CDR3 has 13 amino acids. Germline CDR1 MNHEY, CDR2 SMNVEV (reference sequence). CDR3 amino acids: CASSSTGFDEQFF. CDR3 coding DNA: TGTGCCAGCAGTTCGACAGGGTTCGATGAGCAGTTCTTC.

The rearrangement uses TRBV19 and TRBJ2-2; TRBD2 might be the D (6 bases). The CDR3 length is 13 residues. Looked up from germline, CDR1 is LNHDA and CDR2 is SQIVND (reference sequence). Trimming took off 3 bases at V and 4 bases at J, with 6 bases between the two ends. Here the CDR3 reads CASSMEGTGELFF. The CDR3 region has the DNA TGTGCCAGTAGTATGGAGGGCACCGGGGAGCTGTTTTTT.

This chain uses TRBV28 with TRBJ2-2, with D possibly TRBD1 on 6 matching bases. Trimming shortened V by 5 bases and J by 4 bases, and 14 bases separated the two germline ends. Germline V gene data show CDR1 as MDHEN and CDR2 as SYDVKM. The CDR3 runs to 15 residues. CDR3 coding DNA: TGTGCCAGCAGTCTCTCAGGGGATGGCACCGGGGAGCTGTTTTTT. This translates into CASSLSGDGTGELFF.

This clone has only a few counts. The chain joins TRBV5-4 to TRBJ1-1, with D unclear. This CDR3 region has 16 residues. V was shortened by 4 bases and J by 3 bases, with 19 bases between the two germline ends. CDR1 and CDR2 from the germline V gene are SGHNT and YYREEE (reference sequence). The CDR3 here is CASSAGGETYYTEAFF. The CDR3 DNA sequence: TGTGCCAGCAGCGCTGGTGGAGAGACTTACTACACTGAAGCTTTCTTT.

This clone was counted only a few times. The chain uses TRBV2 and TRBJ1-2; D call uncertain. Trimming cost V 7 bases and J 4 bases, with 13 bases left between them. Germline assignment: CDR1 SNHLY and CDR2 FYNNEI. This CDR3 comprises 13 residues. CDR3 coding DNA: TGTGCCAGCAATCTGGAGGAAGGCTATGGCTACACCTTC. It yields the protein CASNLEEGYGYTF. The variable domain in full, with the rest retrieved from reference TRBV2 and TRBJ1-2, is EPEVTQTPSHQVTQMGQEVILRCVPISNHLYFYWYRQILGQKVEFLVSFYNNEISEKSEIFDDQFSVERPDGSNFTLKIRSTKLEDSAMYFCASNLEEGYGYTFGSGTRLTVV.

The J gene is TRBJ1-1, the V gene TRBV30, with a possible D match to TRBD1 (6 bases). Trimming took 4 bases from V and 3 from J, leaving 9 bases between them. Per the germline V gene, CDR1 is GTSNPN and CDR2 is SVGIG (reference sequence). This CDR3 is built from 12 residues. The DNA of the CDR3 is TGTGCCTGGACAGGGGATGACACTGAAGCTTTCTTT. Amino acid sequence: CAWTGDDTEAFF.

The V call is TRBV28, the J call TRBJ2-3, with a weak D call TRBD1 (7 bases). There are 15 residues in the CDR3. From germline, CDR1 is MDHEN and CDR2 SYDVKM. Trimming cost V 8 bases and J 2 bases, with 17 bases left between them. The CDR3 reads CASVRGDSNTDTQYF. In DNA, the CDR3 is TGTGCCAGCGTCAGGGGGGACAGCAACACAGATACGCAGTATTTT.

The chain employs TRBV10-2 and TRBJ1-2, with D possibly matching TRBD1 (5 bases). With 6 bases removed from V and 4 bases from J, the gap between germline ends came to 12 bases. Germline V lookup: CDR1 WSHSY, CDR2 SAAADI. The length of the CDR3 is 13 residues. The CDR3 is CASSAGPGYGYTF. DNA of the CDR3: TGCGCCAGCAGCGCGGGACCGGGCTATGGCTACACCTTC.

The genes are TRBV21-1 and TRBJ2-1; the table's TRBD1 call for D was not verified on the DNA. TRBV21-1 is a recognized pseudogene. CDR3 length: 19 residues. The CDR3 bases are TGTGCCAGCAGCAAGGACCGGGACAGTACTCTTTACAGCCCCAATGAGCAGTTCTTC. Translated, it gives CASSKDRDSTLYSPNEQFF.

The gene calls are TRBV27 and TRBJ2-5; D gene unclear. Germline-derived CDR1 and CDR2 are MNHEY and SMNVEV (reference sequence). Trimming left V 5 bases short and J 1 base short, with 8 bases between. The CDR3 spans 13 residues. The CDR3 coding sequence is TGTGCCAGCAGTAACCGGGTCCAAGAGACCCAGTACTTC. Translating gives CASSNRVQETQYF.

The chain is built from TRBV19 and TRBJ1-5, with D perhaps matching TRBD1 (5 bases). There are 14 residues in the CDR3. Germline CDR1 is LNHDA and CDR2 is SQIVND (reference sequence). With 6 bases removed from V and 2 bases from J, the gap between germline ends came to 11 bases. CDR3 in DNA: TGTGCCAGTAGCGGGGGTCGGGGCAATCAGCCCCAGCATTTT. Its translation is CASSGGRGNQPQHF.

The CDR3 region has the DNA TGCGCCAGCAGCTTGGCGGGACAGCAAATGTATGGCTACACCTTC. Protein product: CASSLAGQQMYGYTF. The V and J genes are TRBV5-1 and TRBJ1-2, with 7 bases identical to TRBD1. The V segment lost 0 bases and the J segment 5 bases; nucleotides outside the gene matches: 7. CDR1 SGHRS and CDR2 YFSETQ come from the germline V gene. The CDR3 contains 15 residues.

In nucleotides, the CDR3 is TGCGCCAGCAGCTTAATACAGGGGGCATCAGGCGAGCAGTACTTC. As protein: CASSLIQGASGEQYF. The V gene is TRBV5-1, the J gene TRBJ2-7; 9 nucleotides align to TRBD1. In germline, CDR1 is SGHRS, CDR2 YFSETQ. This CDR3 spans 15 amino acids. The trim removed 2 bases at V and 6 bases at J, leaving 9 bases unmatched.

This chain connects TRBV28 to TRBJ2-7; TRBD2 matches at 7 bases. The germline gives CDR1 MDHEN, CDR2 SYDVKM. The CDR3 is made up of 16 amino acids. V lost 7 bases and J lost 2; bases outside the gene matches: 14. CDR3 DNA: TGTGCCAGCAACTCCCCCCACAGCGGGGCAGCCTACGAGCAGTACTTC. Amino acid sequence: CASNSPHSGAAYEQYF.

CDR3 nucleotides: TGTGCCAGCAGCTTATCGGGGAACAATCAGCCCCAGCATTTT. Amino acid sequence: CASSLSGNNQPQHF. The genes are TRBV7-2 and TRBJ1-5; no reliable D call. V was trimmed by 2 bases and J by 3 bases, leaving 8 bases between them. Germline V CDR1 and CDR2: SGHTA, FQGNSA. This CDR3 is 14 amino acids long.

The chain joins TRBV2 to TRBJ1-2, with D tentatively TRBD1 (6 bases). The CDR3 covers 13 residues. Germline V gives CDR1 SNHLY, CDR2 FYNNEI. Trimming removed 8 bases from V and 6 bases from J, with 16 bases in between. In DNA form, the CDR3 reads TGTGCCAGCTCTCCACAGGGAATGCATGGCTACACCTTC. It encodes CASSPQGMHGYTF.

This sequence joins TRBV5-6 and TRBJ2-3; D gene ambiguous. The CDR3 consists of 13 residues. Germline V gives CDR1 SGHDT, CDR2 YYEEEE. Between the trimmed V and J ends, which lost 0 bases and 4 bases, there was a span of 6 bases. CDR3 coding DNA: TGTGCCAGCAGCTTGGCCGAGGCAGATACGCAGTATTTT. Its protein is CASSLAEADTQYF.

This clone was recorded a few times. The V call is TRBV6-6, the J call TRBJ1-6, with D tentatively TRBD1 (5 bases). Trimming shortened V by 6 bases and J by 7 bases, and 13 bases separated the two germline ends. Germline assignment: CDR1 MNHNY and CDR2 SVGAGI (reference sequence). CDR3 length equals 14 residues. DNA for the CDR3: TGTGCCAGCAGACCGGGACTAATAAATTCACCCCTCCACTTT. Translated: CASRPGLINSPLHF.

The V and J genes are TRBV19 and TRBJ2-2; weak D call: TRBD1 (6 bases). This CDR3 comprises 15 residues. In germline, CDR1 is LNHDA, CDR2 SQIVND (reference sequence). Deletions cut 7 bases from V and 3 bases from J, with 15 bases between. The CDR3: CASKVTGPDTGELFF. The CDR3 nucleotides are TGTGCCAGTAAGGTGACAGGCCCGGACACCGGGGAGCTGTTTTTT.

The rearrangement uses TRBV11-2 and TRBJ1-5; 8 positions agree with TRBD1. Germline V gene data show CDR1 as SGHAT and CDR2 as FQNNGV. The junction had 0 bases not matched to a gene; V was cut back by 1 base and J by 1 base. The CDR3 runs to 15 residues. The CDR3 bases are TGTGCCAGCAGCTTAGGACAGGGGAGCAATCAGCCCCAGCATTTT. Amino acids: CASSLGQGSNQPQHF.